These T cell receptor beta chains were read from a single sample in a study of cytomegalovirus exposure and HLA in healthy donors. Measured with immunoSEQ multiplex PCR; TCRdb has only the in-frame clones, and not every one. Of over 150,000 clones listed, roughly 80% are singletons. The sample taken for sequencing was PBMCs. The source is a young man in good health and CMV-seropositive. Both conserved end residues are part of each CDR3. The D gene is left open where the match is weak. Not all rows give a size; the values are once, few, many and, for expanded clones, a class.

V gene: TRBV2; clone size: NA; J gene: TRBJ2-2; D gene: NA; CDR3 length: 13; CDR3 protein: CASRKRDNGELFF; CDR3 DNA: TGTGCCAGCAGAAAAAGGGACAACGGGGAGCTGTTTTTT
V gene: TRBV4-3; clone size: NA; J gene: TRBJ2-7; D gene: NA; CDR3 length: 15; CDR3 protein: CASSQGPGTSYEQYF; CDR3 DNA: TGCGCCAGCAGCCAAGGCCCAGGGACATCCTACGAGCAGTACTTC
V gene: TRBV11-2; clone size: once; J gene: TRBJ2-5; D gene: NA; CDR3 length: 16; CDR3 protein: CASSEMGSPSQETQYF; CDR3 DNA: TGTGCCAGCTCCGAAATGGGCAGCCCCTCACAAGAGACCCAGTACTTC
V gene: TRBV5-6; clone size: NA; J gene: TRBJ1-1; D gene: TRBD1; CDR3 length: 17; CDR3 protein: CASSSSLDRARNTEAFF; CDR3 DNA: TGTGCCAGCAGCTCCTCACTCGACAGGGCGAGAAACACTGAAGCTTTCTTT
V gene: TRBV7-7; clone size: NA; J gene: TRBJ2-2; D gene: NA; CDR3 length: 14; CDR3 protein: CASSSDRNTGELFF; CDR3 DNA: TGTGCTAGCAGCTCAGACAGAAACACCGGGGAGCTGTTTTTT
V gene: TRBV7-3; clone size: NA; J gene: TRBJ2-1; D gene: TRBD2; CDR3 length: 15; CDR3 protein: CASSLRPSGYNEQFF; CDR3 DNA: TGTGCCAGCAGCTTACGGCCTAGCGGATACAATGAGCAGTTCTTC
V gene: TRBV5-4; clone size: NA; J gene: TRBJ2-7; D gene: TRBD2; CDR3 length: 16; CDR3 protein: CASSLGLAGGSYEQYF; CDR3 DNA: TGTGCCAGCAGCCTGGGACTAGCGGGAGGTTCCTACGAGCAGTACTTC
V gene: TRBV19; clone size: NA; J gene: TRBJ2-7; D gene: NA; CDR3 length: 14; CDR3 protein: CASSIVRGSGEQYF; CDR3 DNA: TGTGCCAGTAGTATAGTCCGAGGGTCGGGCGAGCAGTACTTC
V gene: TRBV11-1; clone size: NA; J gene: TRBJ1-6; D gene: NA; CDR3 length: 15; CDR3 protein: CASSFSGVYNSPLYF; CDR3 DNA: TGTGCCAGCAGCTTCTCAGGGGTCTATAATTCACCCCTCTACTTT
V gene: TRBV4-1; clone size: NA; J gene: TRBJ1-2; D gene: NA; CDR3 length: 15; CDR3 protein: CASSQAAAGNYGYTF; CDR3 DNA: TGCGCCAGCAGCCAAGCAGCAGCGGGGAACTATGGCTACACCTTC
V gene: TRBV27; clone size: NA; J gene: TRBJ1-2; D gene: TRBD1; CDR3 length: 21; CDR3 protein: CASSLVGLRFTGQGSNYGYTF; CDR3 DNA: TGTGCCAGCAGTTTGGTGGGGTTACGCTTCACGGGACAGGGTTCTAACTATGGCTACACCTTC
V gene: TRBV6-5; clone size: NA; J gene: TRBJ1-4; D gene: TRBD1; CDR3 length: 14; CDR3 protein: CASSQTGGQEKLFF; CDR3 DNA: TGTGCCAGCAGTCAAACAGGGGGCCAGGAAAAACTGTTTTTT
V gene: TRBV19; clone size: NA; J gene: TRBJ2-2; D gene: NA; CDR3 length: 15; CDR3 protein: CASSIGDRVTGELFF; CDR3 DNA: TGTGCCAGTAGTATAGGCGACCGGGTCACCGGGGAGCTGTTTTTT
V gene: TRBV7-9; clone size: NA; J gene: TRBJ1-4; D gene: TRBD1; CDR3 length: 16; CDR3 protein: CASSLGTGSTNEKLFF; CDR3 DNA: TGTGCCAGCAGCTTAGGGACAGGTTCGACTAATGAAAAACTGTTTTTT
V gene: TRBV9; clone size: NA; J gene: TRBJ1-1; D gene: NA; CDR3 length: 14; CDR3 protein: CASSAQVMNTEAFF; CDR3 DNA: TGTGCCAGCAGCGCACAGGTTATGAACACTGAAGCTTTCTTT
V gene: TRBV27; clone size: NA; J gene: TRBJ2-7; D gene: TRBD2; CDR3 length: 14; CDR3 protein: CASSGGGVPYEQYF; CDR3 DNA: TGTGCCAGCAGTGGCGGGGGGGTACCCTACGAGCAGTACTTC
V gene: TRBV27; clone size: NA; J gene: TRBJ2-1; D gene: TRBD2; CDR3 length: 16; CDR3 protein: CASSDPRTSGSVEQFF; CDR3 DNA: TGTGCCAGCAGTGATCCCCGAACTAGCGGGAGTGTCGAGCAGTTCTTC
V gene: TRBV6-5; clone size: NA; J gene: TRBJ1-1; D gene: NA; CDR3 length: 15; CDR3 protein: CASSYSYGGGTEAFF; CDR3 DNA: TGTGCCAGCAGTTACTCGTATGGGGGAGGCACTGAAGCTTTCTTT
V gene: TRBV28; clone size: NA; J gene: TRBJ1-1; D gene: TRBD1; CDR3 length: 17; CDR3 protein: CASSLWSGTGDYTEAFF; CDR3 DNA: TGTGCCAGCAGTTTATGGTCTGGGACAGGGGATTACACTGAAGCTTTCTTT
V gene: TRBV18; clone size: NA; J gene: TRBJ1-1; D gene: NA; CDR3 length: 18; CDR3 protein: CASSREGFNSALNTEAFF; CDR3 DNA: TGTGCCAGCTCACGGGAGGGGTTCAACAGTGCTTTGAACACTGAAGCTTTCTTT
V gene: TRBV9; clone size: NA; J gene: TRBJ2-3; D gene: TRBD2; CDR3 length: 15; CDR3 protein: CASSVDGRGGDTQYF; CDR3 DNA: TGTGCCAGCAGCGTAGACGGCCGGGGGGGAGATACGCAGTATTTT
V gene: TRBV5-1; clone size: NA; J gene: TRBJ1-2; D gene: TRBD1; CDR3 length: 14; CDR3 protein: CASSPLGTGGGYTF; CDR3 DNA: TGCGCCAGCAGCCCGCTCGGGACAGGGGGGGGCTACACCTTC
V gene: TRBV28; clone size: NA; J gene: TRBJ1-1; D gene: NA; CDR3 length: 13; CDR3 protein: CASSLTALPEAFF; CDR3 DNA: TGTGCCAGCAGTTTGACAGCCCTCCCTGAAGCTTTCTTT
V gene: TRBV5-1; clone size: NA; J gene: TRBJ1-1; D gene: NA; CDR3 length: 15; CDR3 protein: CASSTMTQGRTEAFF; CDR3 DNA: TGCGCCAGCAGCACGATGACCCAAGGGAGGACTGAAGCTTTCTTT
V gene: TRBV21-1; clone size: NA; J gene: TRBJ2-7; D gene: NA; CDR3 length: 13; CDR3 protein: CASSTSGEYEQYF; CDR3 DNA: TGTGCCAGCAGCACGTCGGGAGAATACGAGCAGTACTTC
V gene: TRBV29-1; clone size: NA; J gene: TRBJ1-2; D gene: TRBD1; CDR3 length: 15; CDR3 protein: CSVPDRETLIYGYTF; CDR3 DNA: TGCAGCGTGCCCGACAGGGAAACCCTTATCTATGGCTACACCTTC
V gene: TRBV4-2; clone size: NA; J gene: TRBJ2-7; D gene: NA; CDR3 length: 17; CDR3 protein: CASSQDPSGGNRGEQYF; CDR3 DNA: TGTGCCAGCAGCCAAGATCCCTCAGGGGGGAATCGCGGCGAGCAGTACTTC
V gene: TRBV29-1; clone size: NA; J gene: TRBJ1-2; D gene: NA; CDR3 length: 11; CDR3 protein: CSVKIGYGYTF; CDR3 DNA: TGCAGCGTGAAGATCGGCTATGGCTACACCTTC
V gene: TRBV25-1; clone size: NA; J gene: TRBJ1-2; D gene: TRBD1; CDR3 length: 13; CDR3 protein: CASSWTGGGGYTF; CDR3 DNA: TGTGCCAGCAGTTGGACAGGGGGTGGCGGCTACACCTTC
V gene: TRBV30; clone size: NA; J gene: TRBJ1-2; D gene: NA; CDR3 length: 11; CDR3 protein: CALEEVYGYTF; CDR3 DNA: TGTGCATTGGAGGAAGTCTATGGCTACACCTTC